This TCR beta chain was sequenced for a study of PD-1 blockade in classical Hodgkin lymphoma. Study-wide results and limits: Those patients who began receiving nivolumab less than 1 year after ASCT had lower diversity, and they were excluded.

Remarks on this clone: What it binds is unknown.

Time point noted: cycle 4 day 1 (C4D1), after around six weeks of nivolumab. Each patient experienced a relapse that followed autologous stem cell transplantation, and brentuximab vedotin exposure varied. Magnetic depletion of unwanted cells isolated CD4+ T cells from thawed PBMCs. This CDR3 has 16 residues. Germline V gene lookup returns CDR1 SEHNR and CDR2 FQNEAQ (reference sequence). With V trimmed by 8 bases and J by 6 bases, 13 bases remained unmatched. Only in-frame clones appear in the TCRdb table, and some are missing; sequencing was by immunoSEQ multiplex PCR. The sample includes more than 25,000 clones, roughly 80% of them seen just once.

The sample here was CD4+ T cells from blood, taken before the fourth cycle of nivolumab. This chain uses TRBV7-9 with TRBJ2-2, with 9 bases aligning to TRBD1. The receptor was derived from a human donor with classical Hodgkin lymphoma. In DNA form, the CDR3 reads TGTGCCAGCGTACCGACAGGGGGGTCTAGAGCCGGGGAGCTGTTTTTT. It codes for CASVPTGGSRAGELFF.